Detailed here is one T cell receptor beta chain. The data are from a study of Ad26.COV2.S vaccination and SARS-CoV-2 variants. As to treatment: around 19 received Ad26.COV2.S at low or high dose, single or two shots; several received placebo; per-sample allocation not given. Day 63 following the first vaccine or placebo injection was when the samples were taken. Using immunoSEQ multiplex PCR, the repertoire was profiled, and TCRdb retains in-frame clones only, with some absent. The table lists approximately 400,000 clones, about 83% of them singletons, with about 7.1% in the top ten. The clonotype was recovered from a person aged 18-65 years who received the Ad26.COV2.S COVID-19 vaccine or a placebo. This material consisted of peripheral blood, taken in a trial of Ad26.COV2.S vaccine versus placebo.

The CDR3 loop is CASSPVEGARETQYF. The CDR3 coding sequence is TGTGCCAGCTCCCCGGTAGAGGGGGCGCGGGAGACCCAGTACTTC. This chain connects TRBV18 to TRBJ2-5; 7 bases fit TRBD1. The J segment lost 5 bases and the V segment lost 6 bases, leaving 12 bases of the junction unmatched. The CDR3 runs to 15 residues. Germline V gene sequence: CDR1 KGHSH, CDR2 LQKENI. The whole variable domain, remainder taken from reference TRBV18 and TRBJ2-5, is NAGVMQNPRHLVRRRGQEARLRCSPMKGHSHVYWYRQLPEEGLKFMVYLQKENIIDESGMPKERFSAEFPKEGPSILRIQQVVRGDSAAYFCASSPVEGARETQYFGPGTRLLVL.